The T cell receptor (beta chain) under discussion was sequenced for a study of identical twins' blood T cells. Looking at the study overall: About six alpha and roughly six beta libraries together yielded 50 million to 65 million reads. General study results and limits: Top TCRbeta clonotypes were shared more with twin than unrelated donors. Out-of-frame TCRbeta clonotypes reportedly had markedly more similar V usage in twins than unrelated donors.

Both ends of each TCR cDNA library bore sample-specific barcodes. One entry per CDR3 protein results from TCRdb running MiXCR on the 5' RACE reads. The sample comprises 350,000 to 450,000 distinct CDR3 sequences, about 28% of which are singletons, and about 6% rests with the top ten. This clonotype was seen a handful of times. Its antigen is unknown. The CDR3 extends over 14 amino acids. Germline loops: CDR1 SGHDN, CDR2 FVKESK. The V end lost 4 bases, the J end lost 10 bases, and 19 bases lay between the germline ends. The sample taken for sequencing was PBMCs. J is TRBJ1-1 and V is TRBV14, with D uncertain. The TCR sequence derives from a woman between 18 and 55 years old in good health. CDR3 region: CASSPENRGELAFF. The CDR3 region has the DNA TGTGCCAGCAGCCCAGAAAACCGTGGAGAATTAGCTTTCTTT.